The clone carrying this T cell receptor (beta chain) was counted a few times. The antigen is not known. Expressed TCRB transcripts got sequenced, as all isolated RNA was reverse transcribed. Sequencing was performed with immunoSEQ multiplex PCR; in TCRdb, only in-frame clones are kept and a portion is missing. The sample holds hundreds of thousands of clones, over 10% seen once. These data are taken from a study of beta chain features in type 1 diabetes. Trimming took 0 bases from V and 4 from J, leaving 10 bases between them. From germline, CDR1 is SGDLS and CDR2 YYNGEE. The CDR3 is 14 residues long. Study results and caveats: A pattern of fewer insertions and more deletions at VDJ junctions was seen in type 1 diabetes patients. Researchers report that Type 1 diabetes patients had moderately but significantly shorter TCRB CDR3s across all four CD4+ subsets. It was among patients, rather than healthy donors, that naive, central memory and Treg TCRB repertoires appeared more similar. Shorter templates might be favored by PCR, and equally so in patients and in controls.

The source material was naive CD4+ T cells from blood. The receptor's source is a man aged 18 to 29 with type 1 diabetes. This chain connects TRBV9 to TRBJ1-2; D is unresolved. The CDR3 loop reads CASSVEAGAYGYTF. Here the CDR3 DNA reads TGTGCCAGCAGCGTAGAGGCGGGAGCCTATGGCTACACCTTC.